The 29 T cell receptor beta chains below were found in one sample sequenced in a study of Tregs in tolerant kidney transplant recipients. The data were produced by immunoSEQ multiplex PCR, yet TCRdb's version contains in-frame clones alone and is incomplete. The sample shows about 110,000 clones, 90% of them seen only once. The sequencing here drew on CD4+ T cells from blood, taken before the transplant. The receptors originated from a human donor who received a combined kidney and bone marrow transplant.

This chain links TRBV4-1 with TRBJ1-3; a possible D gene is TRBD1 (6 bases). This CDR3 comprises 16 residues. Trimming shortened V by 5 bases and J by 0 bases, and 14 bases separated the two germline ends. Germline V gives CDR1 MGHRA, CDR2 YSYEKL. CDR3 in DNA: TGCGCCAGCAGCTTATTCGACAGGAGCTCTGGAAACACCATATATTTT. As protein: CASSLFDRSSGNTIYF.

Of note for this clone: Within the sample, other DNA sequences also encode this same CDR3. The chain couples TRBV7-9 to TRBJ1-3; D is ambiguous. Germline CDR1 is SEHNR and CDR2 is FQNEAQ (reference sequence). V was shortened by 5 bases and J by 4 bases, with 6 bases between the two germline ends. The CDR3 extends over 12 amino acids. CDR3 residues: CASSPSGNTIYF. The CDR3 nucleotides read TGTGCCAGCAGCCCATCCGGAAACACCATATATTTT.

The V gene is TRBV7-9, the J gene TRBJ2-3; a possible D gene is TRBD2 (6 bases). Germline loops: CDR1 SEHNR, CDR2 FQNEAQ (reference sequence). V was shortened by 6 bases and J by 8 bases, with 12 bases between the two germline ends. This CDR3 contains 12 residues. In DNA, the CDR3 is TGTGCCAGCAGACCGGGACTCCTTACGCAGTATTTT. This codes for CASRPGLLTQYF.

This clone was detected once. The rearrangement joins TRBV19 to TRBJ1-2; D remains ambiguous. The CDR3 sequence is 15 residues long. Per the germline V gene, CDR1 is LNHDA and CDR2 is SQIVND (reference sequence). The V end was cut by 0 bases, the J end by 3 bases, with 11 bases between. This CDR3 reads CASSIDTDGDYGYTF. The CDR3 DNA sequence: TGTGCCAGTAGTATAGATACGGACGGGGACTATGGCTACACCTTC.

The rearrangement joins TRBV6-6 to TRBJ1-5; the D gene is possibly TRBD1 (5 bases). The CDR3 extends over 14 amino acids. Trimming removed 6 bases at V and 1 base at J, with 10 bases between. CDR1 is MNHNY, CDR2 SVGAGI, per germline (reference sequence). CDR3 bases: TGTGCCAGCAGGCTTGACAGCAGCAATCAGCCCCAGCATTTT. Protein: CASRLDSSNQPQHF.

The chain couples TRBV5-1 to TRBJ2-3, with 8 positions matching TRBD2. The CDR3 sequence is 16 residues long. Germline values: CDR1 SGHRS, CDR2 YFSETQ. Losses at the gene ends were 4 bases for V and 4 bases for J; bases not matched to a gene: 11. CDR3 sequence: CASSRPGRGASDTQYF. CDR3 DNA sequence: TGCGCCAGCAGCCGGCCTGGGCGGGGGGCCTCAGATACGCAGTATTTT.

This clone has only one observation. This sequence joins TRBV9 and TRBJ1-4; possible D gene TRBD1, 5 bases. V lost 0 bases to trimming and J lost 2 bases, with 14 bases between them. The CDR3 has 17 residues. The V gene's germline CDR1 is SGDLS and CDR2 YYNGEE. The CDR3, as DNA: TGTGCCAGCAGCGTAGGGCCGGCAGGGATCACTAATGAAAAACTGTTTTTT. Its translation is CASSVGPAGITNEKLFF.

The CDR3 DNA sequence: TGTGCCAGCTCACCCGACCGGAGGACAGATACGCAGTATTTT. Its protein is CASSPDRRTDTQYF. The V call is TRBV18, the J call TRBJ2-3; TRBD2 might be the D (5 bases). Germline V gene lookup returns CDR1 KGHSH and CDR2 LQKENI. V shed 3 bases and J shed 3 bases, with 10 bases lying between them. CDR3 size: 14 residues.

This chain connects TRBV7-2 to TRBJ2-1, with D perhaps TRBD1 (5 bases). Looked up from germline, CDR1 is SGHTA and CDR2 is FQGNSA. The ends were cut back, 0 bases at V and 8 bases at J, with 11 bases in the middle. The length of the CDR3 is 14 residues. CDR3 protein: CASSLARRAHEQFF. CDR3 nucleotides: TGTGCCAGCAGCTTAGCACGCAGGGCCCATGAGCAGTTCTTC.

This chain links TRBV5-1 with TRBJ2-7; 12 bases are a match to TRBD2. The CDR3 sequence is 16 residues long. Losses at the gene ends were 0 bases for V and 2 bases for J; bases not matched to a gene: 3. Germline values: CDR1 SGHRS, CDR2 YFSETQ. This chain's CDR3 is CASSLVLAGGPYEQYF. The CDR3, as DNA: TGCGCCAGCAGCTTGGTCCTAGCGGGAGGGCCCTACGAGCAGTACTTC. Drawing the rest from reference TRBV5-1 and TRBJ2-7, the complete variable domain is KAGVTQTPRYLIKTRGQQVTLSCSPISGHRSVSWYQQTPGQGLQFLFEYFSETQRNKGNFPGRFSGRQFSNSRSEMNVSTLELGDSALYLCASSLVLAGGPYEQYFGPGTRLTVT.

This chain joins TRBV27 and TRBJ2-5; D perhaps matches TRBD1 (6 bases). V shed 8 bases and J shed 5 bases, with 24 bases lying between them. This CDR3 is 16 amino acids long. CDR1 MNHEY and CDR2 SMNVEV come from the germline V gene (reference sequence). In nucleotides, the CDR3 is TGTGCCAGCTCTCTAATCCCCCCAGGGGTTGGGGAGACCCAGTACTTC. Its protein product is CASSLIPPGVGETQYF.

This rearrangement joins TRBV30 to TRBJ1-5; perhaps TRBD1 as D (6 bases). Germline loops: CDR1 GTSNPN, CDR2 SVGIG (reference sequence). V gave up 5 bases and J gave up 7 bases, with 18 bases separating them. This CDR3 spans 14 amino acids. The CDR3 region is CAWDSVGASQPQHF. As DNA, the CDR3 is TGTGCCTGGGATTCGGTGGGGGCAAGCCAGCCCCAGCATTTT. The full variable domain, its missing parts supplied by reference TRBV30 and TRBJ1-5, is SQTIHQWPATLVQPVGSPLSLECTVEGTSNPNLYWYRQAAGRGLQLLFYSVGIGQISSEVPQNLSASRPQDRQFILSSKKLLLSDSGFYLCAWDSVGASQPQHFGDGTRLSIL.

This chain uses TRBV28 with TRBJ1-2; the match to TRBD1 covers 7 bases. Trimming removed 4 bases from V and 4 bases from J; junction bases left unmatched: 9. CDR1 is MDHEN, CDR2 SYDVKM, per germline. This CDR3 is 15 amino acids long. The CDR3 nucleotides read TGTGCCAGCAGTTCGCTTCGACAGGGTAGCTATGGCTACACCTTC. Translation: CASSSLRQGSYGYTF.

The genes are TRBV7-6 and TRBJ1-2; TRBD1 matches at 7 bases. V dropped 5 bases and J dropped 8; count of bases not matched to a gene: 8. The V gene's germline CDR1 is SGHVS and CDR2 FNYEAQ. The CDR3 loop spans 13 amino acids. The CDR3 here is CASSLGQEGGYTF. CDR3 DNA: TGTGCCAGCAGCCTCGGACAGGAGGGAGGCTACACCTTC. Combining the CDR3 with reference TRBV7-6 and TRBJ1-2 gives the whole variable domain GAGVSQSPRYKVTKRGQDVALRCDPISGHVSLYWYRQALGQGPEFLTYFNYEAQQDKSGLPNDRFSAERPEGSISTLTIQRTEQRDSAMYRCASSLGQEGGYTFGSGTRLTVV.

This clone was observed once. The rearrangement joins TRBV15 to TRBJ1-2; TRBD1 might be the D (6 bases). Germline V lookup: CDR1 LNHNV, CDR2 YYDKDF (reference sequence). CDR3 length: 13 residues. V was shortened by 5 bases and J by 4 bases, with 11 bases between the two germline ends. CDR3 in DNA: TGTGCCACCAGCTTCGACAGGTTCTATGGCTACACCTTC. Translating it yields CATSFDRFYGYTF.

The V gene is TRBV2, the J gene TRBJ1-4; 7 bases align to TRBD1. The V and J ends lost 0 bases and 0 bases, in that order; junction bases with no gene match: 1. This CDR3 is built from 16 residues. From germline, CDR1 is SNHLY and CDR2 FYNNEI. CDR3 amino acids: CASSEAGTATNEKLFF. In DNA, the CDR3 is TGTGCCAGCAGTGAAGCAGGGACAGCAACTAATGAAAAACTGTTTTTT.

The chain combines TRBV7-6 with TRBJ2-7, with D unresolved. Germline V lookup: CDR1 SGHVS, CDR2 FNYEAQ. The CDR3 runs to 14 residues. With 3 bases removed from V and 4 bases from J, the gap between germline ends came to 13 bases. The CDR3 sequence: CASSFSGGLYEQYF. In DNA form, the CDR3 reads TGTGCCAGCAGCTTCTCCGGCGGCCTATACGAGCAGTACTTC. The full variable domain, with the rest looked up from reference TRBV7-6 and TRBJ2-7, is GAGVSQSPRYKVTKRGQDVALRCDPISGHVSLYWYRQALGQGPEFLTYFNYEAQQDKSGLPNDRFSAERPEGSISTLTIQRTEQRDSAMYRCASSFSGGLYEQYFGPGTRLTVT.

The chain links TRBV5-4 to TRBJ2-1, with D possibly TRBD2 on 6 matching bases. The germline CDR1 and CDR2 sequences are SGHNT and YYREEE (reference sequence). CDR3 length equals 16 residues. Trimming shortened V by 10 bases and J by 2 bases, and 22 bases separated the two germline ends. CDR3 DNA: TGTGCCGGCGGGGCATCGGGGCGCGGGACCTACAATGAGCAGTTCTTC. Protein: CAGGASGRGTYNEQFF.

The V and J genes are TRBV6-1 and TRBJ2-6; D unclear. CDR3 length: 15 residues. CDR1 MNHNS and CDR2 SASEGT come from the germline V gene. Trimming removed 4 bases from V and 1 base from J, with 8 bases in between. The CDR3 reads CASSVRMSGANVLTF. The CDR3 region has the DNA TGTGCCAGCAGTGTGCGAATGTCTGGGGCCAACGTCCTGACTTTC.

The V call is TRBV19, the J call TRBJ1-3; D possibly corresponds to TRBD1 (6 bases). Deletions cut 6 bases from V and 4 bases from J, with 22 bases between. Germline CDR1 is LNHDA and CDR2 is SQIVND (reference sequence). This CDR3 is 17 amino acids long. The CDR3 coding sequence is TGTGCCAGTAGCCAGGGGCTAACCAGGGGATCCGGAAACACCATATATTTT. This translates into CASSQGLTRGSGNTIYF.

The rearrangement joins TRBV2 to TRBJ1-4, with no clear D. Germline CDR1 reads SNHLY; CDR2 reads FYNNEI. CDR3 length equals 13 residues. V lost 8 bases, J lost 6 bases, and 13 bases lay in between. The CDR3 region has the DNA TGTGCCAGCGACACAGATGGATATGAAAAACTGTTTTTT. Protein product: CASDTDGYEKLFF.

This rearrangement joins TRBV28 to TRBJ2-7; D is ambiguous. This CDR3 is built from 13 residues. CDR1 and CDR2 from the germline V gene are MDHEN and SYDVKM. Trimming shortened V by 9 bases and J by 0 bases, and 12 bases separated the two germline ends. CDR3 residues: CASDTASSYEQYF. In nucleotides, the CDR3 is TGTGCCAGTGACACCGCAAGCTCCTACGAGCAGTACTTC.

This clone was picked up one time. The chain combines TRBV5-4 with TRBJ2-1, with 12 bases fitting TRBD2. CDR3 length: 18 residues. Trimming cost V 4 bases and J 0 bases; bases outside gene matches: 8. In germline, CDR1 is SGHNT, CDR2 YYREEE (reference sequence). The CDR3: CASSPSLTSGSSYNEQFF. The CDR3 DNA reads as TGTGCCAGCAGCCCTTCTCTGACTAGCGGGAGCTCCTACAATGAGCAGTTCTTC.

The chain recombines TRBV4-1 with TRBJ1-5, with 9 bases fitting TRBD1. The CDR3 spans 15 residues. J was trimmed by 10 bases and V by 0 bases; bases with no gene match: 7. CDR1 is MGHRA and CDR2 is YSYEKL in the germline V gene. CDR3 protein: CASSQDGQGRSPQHF. The CDR3 coding sequence is TGCGCCAGCAGCCAAGATGGACAGGGGAGGTCTCCCCAGCATTTT.

The rearrangement links TRBV7-2 to TRBJ2-1; TRBD2 is a possible D gene (5 bases). The germline V and J ends were trimmed by 3 bases and 8 bases, with 8 bases remaining between them. This CDR3 has 12 amino acids. Germline V gene lookup returns CDR1 SGHTA and CDR2 FQGNSA. The CDR3 region is CASSFDYDEQFF. CDR3 bases: TGTGCCAGCAGCTTTGACTATGATGAGCAGTTCTTC.

The chain combines TRBV30 with TRBJ2-3; tentative D call: TRBD2 (5 bases). The CDR3 has 13 amino acids. The V end was cut by 2 bases, the J end by 4 bases, with 10 bases between. Germline V gene sequence: CDR1 GTSNPN, CDR2 SVGIG (reference sequence). The CDR3 here is CAWSNLAADTQYF. The CDR3 DNA sequence: TGTGCCTGGAGTAACCTAGCAGCAGATACGCAGTATTTT.

The V call is TRBV18, the J call TRBJ1-6, with D maybe TRBD1 (5 bases). Germline-derived CDR1 and CDR2 are KGHSH and LQKENI. This CDR3 comprises 16 residues. V lost 3 bases to trimming and J lost 6 bases, with 15 bases between them. The CDR3 loop reads CASSPQGAVFNSPLHF. CDR3 bases: TGTGCCAGCTCACCGCAAGGGGCCGTTTTTAATTCACCCCTCCACTTT.

This chain connects TRBV6-5 to TRBJ1-2, with D unresolved. The germline V and J ends were trimmed by 7 bases and 3 bases, with 9 bases remaining between them. From germline, CDR1 is MNHEY and CDR2 SVGAGI. This CDR3 is 12 amino acids long. The CDR3 protein is CASTSADYGYTF. CDR3 in DNA: TGTGCCAGCACTTCTGCGGACTATGGCTACACCTTC.

V usage is TRBV28 and J usage is TRBJ1-2; D gene uncertain. V shed 3 bases and J shed 3 bases, with 5 bases lying between them. This CDR3 is built from 12 residues. Per germline, CDR1 MDHEN and CDR2 SYDVKM. The CDR3 region has the DNA TGTGCCAGCAGTTTTTCTGACTATGGCTACACCTTC. It is translated as CASSFSDYGYTF.